This passage covers 20 T cell receptor beta chains from one sample sequenced in a study of T cells after yellow fever vaccination. TCRdb re-called the 5' RACE reads with MiXCR, one entry per CDR3 protein. The sample consists of fewer than 450,000 distinct CDR3 sequences, roughly 11% of them appearing once. Sequences were derived from PBMCs, sampled on the day of the first yellow fever vaccination. Every receptor here comes from a young man who received the YFV17D yellow fever vaccine.

The chain is built from TRBV7-2 and TRBJ2-3, with TRBD2 matching 7 bases. From germline, CDR1 is SGHTA and CDR2 FQGNSA. The CDR3 loop spans 16 amino acids. V lost 1 base to trimming and J lost 7 bases; unmatched junction nucleotides: 11. CDR3 protein: CASSLVGSGWANTQYF. For the CDR3, the DNA is TGTGCCAGCAGCTTAGTGGGTAGCGGGTGGGCAAATACGCAGTATTTT.

V and J are TRBV10-3 and TRBJ2-3; 16 bases align to TRBD2. Germline-derived CDR1 and CDR2 are ENHRY and SYGVKD. The CDR3 spans 18 residues. Trimming took 4 bases from V and 4 from J; bases not matched to a gene: 8. CDR3 DNA: TGTGCCATCAGTGTCTACGGGACTAGCGGGGGGGATCCAGATACGCAGTATTTT. Protein: CAISVYGTSGGDPDTQYF.

The chain uses TRBV30 and TRBJ2-7, with TRBD1 as a possible D gene (5 bases). From germline, CDR1 is GTSNPN and CDR2 SVGIG (reference sequence). Trimming shortened V by 5 bases and J by 4 bases, and 12 bases separated the two germline ends. The CDR3 contains 12 residues. CDR3 DNA sequence: TGTGCCTGGGGACCTCGGACATACGAGCAGTACTTC. Its protein is CAWGPRTYEQYF. Full variable domain (outside the CDR3, taken from reference TRBV30 and TRBJ2-7): SQTIHQWPATLVQPVGSPLSLECTVEGTSNPNLYWYRQAAGRGLQLLFYSVGIGQISSEVPQNLSASRPQDRQFILSSKKLLLSDSGFYLCAWGPRTYEQYFGPGTRLTVT.

In its sample, this clonotype was seen a few times. This chain links TRBV5-6 with TRBJ2-1, with 7 bases that match TRBD2. The length of the CDR3 is 14 residues. V lost 2 bases to trimming and J lost 4 bases; unmatched junction nucleotides: 3. Germline-derived CDR1 and CDR2 are SGHDT and YYEEEE. The CDR3: CASSFLAAYNEQFF. In DNA form, the CDR3 reads TGTGCCAGCAGCTTCCTAGCGGCTTACAATGAGCAGTTCTTC.

The CDR3 nucleotides are TGTGCCAGTAGTTCCTCTAGGACAGGGGGCACGGGCACAGATACGCAGTATTTT. It codes for CASSSSRTGGTGTDTQYF. V gene TRBV19 combines with J gene TRBJ2-3; 11 bases line up with TRBD1. V lost 5 bases, J lost 1 base, and 11 bases stayed unmatched. Germline CDR1 LNHDA, CDR2 SQIVND (reference sequence). This CDR3 has 18 residues.

This clonotype was seen repeatedly, ten times or more. This chain uses TRBV5-1 with TRBJ1-2; D is uncertain. Germline V gene sequence: CDR1 SGHRS, CDR2 YFSETQ. Trimming left V 1 base short and J 0 bases short, with 10 bases between. CDR3 length equals 15 residues. CDR3 in DNA: TGCGCCAGCAGCTTGTCCAGGCAAGCTAACTATGGCTACACCTTC. It yields the protein CASSLSRQANYGYTF.

The rearrangement uses TRBV20-1 and TRBJ1-1, with D tentatively TRBD1 (5 bases). Germline lookup yields CDR1 DFQATT and CDR2 SNEGSKA (reference sequence). The V gene lost 3 bases and the J gene lost 0 bases, with 8 bases spanning the gap. The CDR3 has 13 amino acids. The CDR3 sequence is CSASWTMNTEAFF. The CDR3 DNA is TGCAGTGCTAGTTGGACAATGAACACTGAAGCTTTCTTT.

This clonotype has just a few counts. The chain has TRBV20-1 and TRBJ2-7; D is unclear. Trimming stripped 1 base from V and 6 bases from J, with 4 bases between. The CDR3 has 10 amino acids. Germline loops: CDR1 DFQATT, CDR2 SNEGSKA (reference sequence). CDR3 amino acids: CSARGAEQYV. The CDR3 region has the DNA TGCAGTGCTAGAGGGGCCGAGCAGTACGTC.

This clonotype has just a few counts. V is TRBV5-3 and J is TRBJ2-1; D not certain. TRBV5-3 is identified as an open reading frame with a role that is uncertain. The CDR3 contains 16 residues. Trimming took off 3 bases at V and 5 bases at J, with 18 bases between the two ends. CDR3 residues: CARSWAGWAVHNEQFF. DNA of the CDR3: TGTGCCAGAAGCTGGGCCGGGTGGGCGGTTCACAATGAGCAGTTCTTC.

This clonotype has only a few counts. The chain combines TRBV5-1 with TRBJ1-4; a possible D gene is TRBD1 (6 bases). CDR1 SGHRS and CDR2 YFSETQ come from the germline V gene. There are 13 residues in the CDR3. Trimming pared 4 bases from V and 8 bases from J, leaving 12 bases between. The DNA for the CDR3 is TGCGCCAGCAGCATAGACAGGCAGGAAAAACTGTTTTTT. Its protein product is CASSIDRQEKLFF.

This clonotype appeared a few times. The chain has TRBV7-6 and TRBJ1-6; 10 nucleotides line up with TRBD1. From germline, CDR1 is SGHVS and CDR2 FNYEAQ. The CDR3 sequence is 15 residues long. V lost 5 bases to trimming and J lost 9 bases; unmatched junction nucleotides: 7. CDR3 bases: TGTGCCAGCAGCGCCGACAGGGGGCTAGTTTCACCCCTCCACTTT. This translates into CASSADRGLVSPLHF.

The J gene is TRBJ1-1, the V gene TRBV6-6, with D uncertain. The V gene's germline CDR1 is MNHNY and CDR2 SVGAGI (reference sequence). V dropped 7 bases and J dropped 1 base, with 4 bases sitting between them. The CDR3 has 11 amino acids. The CDR3 DNA sequence: TGTGCCAGCACCAAGAACACTGAAGCTTTCTTT. Translation: CASTKNTEAFF.

This clonotype has only a few counts. V and J are TRBV28 and TRBJ2-7, with 9 bases matching TRBD1. Germline V CDR1 and CDR2: MDHEN, SYDVKM. The trim removed 10 bases at V and 9 bases at J, leaving 19 bases unmatched. The CDR3 spans 15 residues. DNA of the CDR3: TGTGCCACCCAGTTTATCCGGGACAGGGTCTATGCGCAGTACGTC. Its translation: CATQFIRDRVYAQYV.

This clonotype was counted a few times. The rearrangement links TRBV18 to TRBJ2-7; D may correspond to TRBD1 or TRBD2 (5 bases each). The V and J ends lost 4 bases and 7 bases respectively, with 17 bases between them. The CDR3 loop spans 14 amino acids. Per germline, CDR1 KGHSH and CDR2 LQKENI. The CDR3: CASSLGPRTREQYV. CDR3 bases: TGTGCCAGCTCACTGGGGCCGAGAACTAGGGAGCAGTACGTC.

Worth noting for this clonotype: An end of the junction differs from the germline gene, which may be a read error. The chain uses TRBV23-1 and TRBJ2-5, with D perhaps TRBD1 (5 bases). TRBV23-1 is assigned to the ORF class and has an uncertain function. The CDR3 runs 15 residues. The CDR3 DNA sequence: TGTGTCTGCAGGCAGAAGCAGGGCCCTGCAGAGACCCAGTACTTC. Residues: CVCRQKQGPAETQYF.

The J gene is TRBJ2-4, the V gene TRBV5-5; D uncertain. CDR1 and CDR2 (germline): SGHKS, YYEKEE (reference sequence). The CDR3 consists of 15 residues. V lost 1 base and J 5 bases, leaving 13 bases between the germline ends. The CDR3 sequence: CASSLISYGENIQYF. Written as DNA, the CDR3 is TGTGCCAGCAGCTTGATTTCTTATGGCGAAAACATTCAGTACTTC. Full variable domain (outside the CDR3, taken from reference TRBV5-5 and TRBJ2-4): DAGVTQSPTHLIKTRGQQVTLRCSPISGHKSVSWYQQVLGQGPQFIFQYYEKEERGRGNFPDRFSARQFPNYSSELNVNALLLGDSALYLCASSLISYGENIQYFGAGTRLSVL.

Only a few counts were recorded for this clonotype. The rearrangement joins TRBV4-1 to TRBJ2-1; tentative D call: TRBD1 (5 bases). The V end was cut by 2 bases, the J end by 1 base, with 12 bases between. This CDR3 region has 16 residues. Germline assignment: CDR1 MGHRA and CDR2 YSYEKL. The CDR3 loop is CASSQILGHSYNEQFF. The CDR3 region has the DNA TGCGCCAGCAGCCAAATCCTCGGACATTCCTACAATGAGCAGTTCTTC.

This clonotype was picked up many times. The J gene is TRBJ2-2, the V gene TRBV4-3; D might be TRBD1 (6 bases). Germline V CDR1 and CDR2: LGHNA, YSLEER. Trimming removed 5 bases from V and 5 bases from J, with 18 bases in between. The CDR3 is 16 amino acids. The CDR3 DNA is TGCGCCAGCAGCGACCGACAGGTTCGCGGTACCGGGGAGCTGTTTTTT. Protein product: CASSDRQVRGTGELFF.

The V call is TRBV12-3 or TRBV12-4, the J call TRBJ2-1; D might be TRBD2 (5 bases). CDR3 length: 12 residues. Trimming cost V 6 bases and J 5 bases, with 8 bases left between them. The CDR3 region is CASRDGNNEQFF. The CDR3 coding sequence is TGTGCCAGCAGGGACGGGAACAATGAGCAGTTCTTC.

The chain carries TRBV5-1 and TRBJ2-1, with TRBD1 as a possible D gene (6 bases). Germline V gene data show CDR1 as SGHRS and CDR2 as YFSETQ. The CDR3 loop spans 16 amino acids. V was pared by 4 bases and J by 0 bases, with 14 bases between. CDR3 nucleotide sequence: TGCGCCAGCAGCGGTACAGGGTTCGGCTCCTACAATGAGCAGTTCTTC. Translated, it gives CASSGTGFGSYNEQFF.